A single TCR beta chain is shown here with its context. Germline CDR1 is DFQATT and CDR2 is SNEGSKA (reference sequence). The CDR3 is 13 amino acids. With 0 bases removed from V and 7 bases from J, the gap between germline ends came to 13 bases. MiXCR was run by TCRdb on the 5' RACE reads, yielding one entry per CDR3 protein. This table holds about 480,000 distinct CDR3 sequences, approximately 14% found once. These data originate in a study of identical twins. These data were also filed under a second study, of yellow fever vaccine responses in identical twins.

The source material was CD4+ T cells sorted from blood. The rearrangement joins TRBV20-1 to TRBJ2-7; D may be TRBD2 (6 bases). This sequence originates from a woman between 18 and 29 years old in good health. CDR3 sequence: CSARDPGEEEQYF. CDR3 DNA: TGCAGTGCTAGAGATCCCGGGGAGGAGGAGCAGTACTTC.